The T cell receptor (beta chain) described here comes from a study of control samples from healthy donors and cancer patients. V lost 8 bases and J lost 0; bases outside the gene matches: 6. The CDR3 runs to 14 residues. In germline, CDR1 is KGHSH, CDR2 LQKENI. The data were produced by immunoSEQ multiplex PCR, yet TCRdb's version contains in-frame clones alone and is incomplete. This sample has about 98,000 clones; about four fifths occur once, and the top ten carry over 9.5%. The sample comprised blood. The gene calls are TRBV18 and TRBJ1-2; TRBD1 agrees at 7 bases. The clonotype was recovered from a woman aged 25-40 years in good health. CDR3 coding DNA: TGTGCCAGCAAACAGGGGTCTGCTAACTATGGCTACACCTTC. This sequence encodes CASKQGSANYGYTF.